This TCR beta chain appears in the sequencing data of a study of cytomegalovirus exposure and HLA in healthy donors. The V and J ends lost 2 bases and 5 bases, in that order; junction bases with no gene match: 5. Germline V gene sequence: CDR1 MNHEY, CDR2 SVGAGI. The CDR3 runs to 14 residues. TCRdb keeps only in-frame clones here, not all; method: immunoSEQ multiplex PCR. The data show 150,000 to 170,000 clones, with 70% to 90% seen just once and about a fifth held by the top ten. Study results and caveats: The listing of 150 to 200 TCR beta chains classed them as cytomegalovirus-associated. In the 120 validation repertoires, around 95% of cluster scores exceeded 0, per a later analysis. Rare sequences made up most TCRs, while some public TCRs were found in many donors.

For this clone: Its cognate antigen is unknown.

The sequencing input was PBMCs. The chain links TRBV6-5 to TRBJ1-1; 7 bases fit TRBD1. The receptor was isolated from a young man in good health and CMV-seropositive. The CDR3 spells CASSYTGDGTEAFF. CDR3 bases: TGTGCCAGCAGTTACACAGGGGACGGGACTGAAGCTTTCTTT.